This T cell receptor (beta chain) was profiled in a study of T cell changes during pregnancy in multiple sclerosis (dated by TCRdb to the late 2010s). Broadly, across the study: The study looked at changes in the T cell repertoire across pregnancy in women with multiple sclerosis.

A remark on this clone: What this receptor recognizes is not known. Nothing much larger sits one base from this clone, and base qualities are not available.

Relative to germline, V is 5 bases shorter and J is 5 bases shorter, with 15 bases between their ends. Including the terminal cysteine and phenylalanine, the CDR3 comprises 14 residues. The only DNA kept is the CDR3, 42 bases in frame from the first base. From the germline V gene, CDR1 is MGHDK and CDR2 is SYGVNS. Receptors were amplified or captured by the immunoSEQ multiplex PCR assay. Entries here come from immuneACCESS through TCRdb and include only in-frame sequences with V and J called. Some clones fail to appear in such tables; in the studies checked, an unresolved V gene covers under half of the shortfall, and the cause of the remainder is unknown. Here the sample has more than 40,000 clones; around 94% occur a single time. Under 0.85% of the sample comes from the top ten.

Rearrangement joined TRBV25-1 to TRBJ1-2; perhaps TRBD1 is the D gene, with 6 bases matching. The sample consisted of CD4+ T cells from peripheral blood mononuclear cells, taken in the third trimester of pregnancy. The clonotype originates from a female donor with multiple sclerosis, enrolled in a pregnancy study. The CDR3 here reads CASSIQGPRYGYTF. DNA sequence: TGTGCCAGCAGTATACAGGGACCTAGGTATGGCTACACCTTC.